This TCR beta chain was sequenced in a study of blood T cell repertoires in COVID-19. V lost 6 bases and J lost 11; bases outside the gene matches: 4. The CDR3 sequence is 12 residues long. Libraries were prepared by immunoSEQ multiplex PCR; TCRdb keeps only in-frame clonotypes and omits some of them. The sample consists of hundreds of thousands of clones, about 83% of them appearing once. The clonotype originates from a woman aged 40 to 50 who had recovered from COVID-19. This sequence joins TRBV12-3 or TRBV12-4 and TRBJ1-4, with 9 bases fitting TRBD1. The sample taken for sequencing was PBMCs or T cells enriched from blood (not recorded which). CDR3 bases: TGTGCCAGCAGCACGACAGGGGGTAAACTGTTTTTT. Its translation: CASSTTGGKLFF.